This is a list of T cell receptor beta chains from one sample in a study of blood T cell repertoires in COVID-19. Data came from immunoSEQ multiplex PCR; TCRdb stores just in-frame clones and leaves some out. The table has some 200,000 clones, roughly 94% seen once. Sequenced sample: peripheral blood. The receptors stem from a man under 40 with COVID-19, enrolled during active disease. Both conserved end residues are part of each CDR3. The D gene is left open where the match is weak. Only some rows state a clone size, as once, few, many or a class for expanded clones.

CDR3aa,CDR3nt,v_gene,j_gene,abundance,d_gene
CASSKGGDNEKLFF,TGTGCCAGCAGCAAGGGGGGGGACAATGAAAAACTGTTTTTT,TRBV21-1,TRBJ1-4,-,-
CASSFKRATNEKLFF,TGTGCCAGCAGCTTCAAGCGAGCAACTAATGAAAAACTGTTTTTT,TRBV3-1/TRBV3-2,TRBJ1-4,once,-
CASRKAQGFQETQYF,TGTGCCAGCAGGAAAGCACAGGGATTCCAAGAGACCCAGTACTTC,TRBV2,TRBJ2-5,-,-
CASSPRETGLYEQYF,TGTGCCAGCTCACCACGTGAGACAGGGTTGTACGAGCAGTACTTC,TRBV18,TRBJ2-7,-,TRBD1
CASSERPGGTYGYTF,TGTGCCAGCAGTGAAAGGCCAGGGGGCACCTATGGCTACACCTTC,TRBV2,TRBJ1-2,-,TRBD1
CASSLDRWGVDQPQHF,TGCGCCAGCAGCTTGGATCGTTGGGGGGTGGATCAGCCCCAGCATTTT,TRBV5-1,TRBJ1-5,once,-
CASSASGGAYNEQFF,TGTGCCAGCAGTGCTAGCGGGGGGGCCTACAATGAGCAGTTCTTC,TRBV9,TRBJ2-1,-,TRBD2
CASSSPDWFGGYTF,TGTGCCAGCAGTTCTCCCGACTGGTTTGGGGGCTACACCTTC,TRBV6-5,TRBJ1-2,once,-
CATSPTRGSTGELFF,TGTGCCACCAGTCCAACCAGGGGGTCCACCGGGGAGCTGTTTTTT,TRBV24-1,TRBJ2-2,-,TRBD1
CASSQDRLNTEAFF,TGTGCCAGCAGCCAAGACCGACTTAACACTGAAGCTTTCTTT,TRBV3-1/TRBV3-2,TRBJ1-1,-,-
CASSLSRTGLSGNTIYF,TGTGCCAGCAGCCTAAGCCGGACAGGGCTCTCTGGAAACACCATATATTTT,TRBV27,TRBJ1-3,-,TRBD1
CASRRGTGVNSPLHF,TGTGCCAGCAGACGCGGGACAGGGGTAAATTCACCCCTCCACTTT,TRBV6-5,TRBJ1-6,-,TRBD1
CASSQQGDLEQYF,TGTGCCAGCAGCCAACAGGGGGACCTCGAGCAGTACTTC,TRBV6-5,TRBJ2-7,-,TRBD1
CASMGLAGDQETQYF,TGTGCCAGCATGGGACTAGCGGGGGACCAAGAGACCCAGTACTTC,TRBV2,TRBJ2-5,-,TRBD2
CASSPLPPGGSEKLFF,TGTGCCAGCAGCCCCCTTCCTCCAGGGGGTAGCGAAAAACTGTTTTTT,TRBV7-9,TRBJ1-4,-,TRBD1
CASSQEDSGLKETQYF,TGCGCCAGCAGCCAAGAGGATTCGGGACTTAAAGAGACCCAGTACTTC,TRBV4-1,TRBJ2-5,-,-
CASSVAENVGAEAFF,TGTGCCAGCAGCGTAGCGGAAAACGTGGGCGCTGAAGCTTTCTTT,TRBV9,TRBJ1-1,-,-
CASSGQGRNIQYF,TGTGCCAGCAGTGGACAGGGCAGGAACATTCAGTACTTC,TRBV6-2/TRBV6-3,TRBJ2-4,-,TRBD1
CASSFPGQTYEQYF,TGTGCCAGCAGCTTTCCGGGACAGACCTACGAGCAGTACTTC,TRBV5-4,TRBJ2-7,-,TRBD1
CASGLGLADTGELFF,TGTGCTAGTGGTTTGGGACTAGCGGACACCGGGGAGCTGTTTTTT,TRBV12-5,TRBJ2-2,-,TRBD2
CASMTDSPSGYGYTF,TGTGCCAGCATGACCGACAGCCCTAGTGGCTATGGCTACACCTTC,TRBV5-6,TRBJ1-2,-,-
CASSRGNRHEQFF,TGTGCCAGCAGTCGGGGGAATCGTCATGAGCAGTTCTTC,TRBV12-3/TRBV12-4,TRBJ2-1,-,-
CASSEGARNGGYTF,TGTGCCAGCAGTGAAGGGGCCCGAAACGGTGGCTACACCTTC,TRBV6-1,TRBJ1-2,-,-
CASSSPGQGYTF,TGTGCCAGCAGCTCCCCCGGACAGGGCTACACCTTC,TRBV7-2,TRBJ1-2,-,-
CASSFSGQPYEQYF,TGTGCCAGCAGCTTTAGTGGACAGCCATACGAGCAGTACTTC,TRBV11-2,TRBJ2-7,-,-
CASSVAGLNTEAFF,TGTGCCAGCAGCGTAGCAGGCCTGAACACTGAAGCTTTCTTT,TRBV9,TRBJ1-1,-,-
CSASTTGAETQYF,TGCAGTGCTAGTACGACAGGAGCGGAGACCCAGTACTTC,TRBV20-1,TRBJ2-5,-,-
CASSFPGVGNSPLHF,TGTGCCAGCAGCTTCCCCGGGGTTGGCAATTCACCCCTCCACTTT,TRBV7-9,TRBJ1-6,-,-
CASSHGQGGVAELFF,TGCGCCAGCAGCCACGGACAGGGAGGGGTAGCGGAGCTGTTTTTT,TRBV5-1,TRBJ2-2,-,-
CASSASIAGGQYEQYF,TGTGCCAGCAGCGCGTCCATAGCGGGGGGGCAGTACGAGCAGTACTTC,TRBV13,TRBJ2-7,-,TRBD2
CASSLMGQQNTEAFF,TGCGCCAGCAGCCTGATGGGACAGCAGAACACTGAAGCTTTCTTT,TRBV5-1,TRBJ1-1,-,TRBD1
CATSLEAGALYNEQFF,TGTGCCACCAGCCTCGAAGCGGGGGCCCTCTACAATGAGCAGTTCTTC,TRBV15,TRBJ2-1,-,TRBD2
CASRKDRGYGYTF,TGTGCCAGTAGAAAAGACAGGGGCTATGGCTACACCTTC,TRBV19,TRBJ1-2,-,TRBD1
CASSYSQLLAYEQFF,TGTGCCAGCAGTTACTCACAACTACTAGCCTATGAGCAGTTCTTC,TRBV6-5,TRBJ2-1,-,-
CAWSVGSRDYNYGYTF,TGTGCCTGGAGTGTAGGGTCCAGGGATTATAACTATGGCTACACCTTC,TRBV30,TRBJ1-2,-,-
CASSAEGGRNQPQHF,TGTGCCAGCAGTGCAGAAGGAGGCCGAAATCAGCCCCAGCATTTT,TRBV2,TRBJ1-5,few,-
CASSTNPPGRAQHF,TGTGCCAGCAGTACAAACCCCCCGGGGAGGGCCCAGCATTTT,TRBV27,TRBJ1-5,-,-
CASSTTPGQGAFF,TGTGCCAGCAGCACAACCCCGGGACAGGGGGCTTTCTTC,TRBV9,TRBJ2-1,-,TRBD1
CSVLTAPSGNTIYF,TGCAGCGTCCTTACAGCACCCTCTGGAAACACCATATATTTT,TRBV29-1,TRBJ1-3,-,-
CASRFNGAGANVLTF,TGTGCCAGCAGGTTTAACGGGGCTGGGGCCAACGTCCTGACTTTC,TRBV6-5,TRBJ2-6,-,-
CAWSLRGNEQFF,TGTGCCTGGAGTTTAAGGGGGAATGAGCAGTTCTTC,TRBV30,TRBJ2-1,-,-
CATSRTGGVGSSYNEQFF,TGCGCCACCTCTCGGACAGGGGGTGTGGGTAGCTCCTACAATGAGCAGTTCTTC,TRBV10-1,TRBJ2-1,-,TRBD1
CASSLDPTSATYEQYF,TGTGCCAGCAGCTTGGACCCGACTAGCGCTACCTACGAGCAGTACTTC,TRBV5-4,TRBJ2-7,-,TRBD2
CASSIGGIGYTF,TGTGCCAGTAGTATAGGGGGCATCGGCTACACCTTC,TRBV19,TRBJ1-2,-,-
CASSLVAGVNTGELFF,TGTGCCAGCAGCTTAGTAGCAGGGGTGAACACCGGGGAGCTGTTTTTT,TRBV11-2,TRBJ2-2,-,-
CASSHRTDTNYGYTF,TGTGCCAGCAGCCACCGGACAGATACTAACTATGGCTACACCTTC,TRBV7-2,TRBJ1-2,-,-
CASSPQAQGRNEQFF,TGTGCCAGCAGCCCTCAGGCACAGGGACGGAATGAGCAGTTCTTC,TRBV11-2,TRBJ2-1,-,-
CASSVDRGNTEAFF,TGTGCCAGCAGCGTAGACAGGGGAAACACTGAAGCTTTCTTT,TRBV9,TRBJ1-1,once,TRBD1
CASSLVPGSYNSPLHF,TGCGCCAGCAGCTTGGTTCCAGGATCCTATAATTCACCCCTCCACTTT,TRBV5-1,TRBJ1-6,-,-
CASSTGLALGNEQFF,TGTGCCAGCAGCACGGGACTAGCTCTCGGTAATGAGCAGTTCTTC,TRBV5-6,TRBJ2-1,-,TRBD2
CASSQARGLGQGGSDTQYF,TGTGCCAGCAGCCAAGCGCGGGGACTGGGGCAGGGTGGATCAGATACGCAGTATTTT,TRBV3-1/TRBV3-2,TRBJ2-3,-,-
CASSLAGGETEAFF,TGTGCCAGCAGCTTGGCAGGGGGCGAGACTGAAGCTTTCTTT,TRBV5-4,TRBJ1-1,-,TRBD1
CATSRVGQQETQYF,TGTGCCACCAGCAGAGTTGGGCAGCAAGAGACCCAGTACTTC,TRBV15,TRBJ2-5,-,-
CASSTLQGRNSPLHF,TGTGCCAGCAGCACGCTACAGGGACGGAATTCACCCCTCCACTTT,TRBV11-2,TRBJ1-6,-,-